The 13 T cell receptor beta chains in this list originate from one sample, sequenced in a study of blood T cells in healthy people across ages. Alongside a J-beta primer mix, a sample-barcoded 5' primer served in a second PCR lasting roughly 6 to 12 cycles. TCRdb redid the calling of the 5' RACE reads with MiXCR, one entry per CDR3 protein. The table includes about 1.8 million distinct CDR3 sequences, about 49% detected once. Sequenced material: blood. Receptors were obtained from a woman between 40 and 50 years old in good health.

CDR3 sequence (DNA): TGTGCCAGCAGCCCCCGACTAGCGGGGGGAAGTGAGCAGTTCTTC. This sequence encodes CASSPRLAGGSEQFF. The chain uses TRBV7-2 and TRBJ2-1, with 13 bases that match TRBD2. The V and J ends lost 5 bases and 9 bases, in that order; junction bases with no gene match: 7. The CDR3 length is 15 residues. Germline lookup yields CDR1 SGHTA and CDR2 FQGNSA.

This clonotype was observed a single time. This may be a read error, as it is one base from a much larger clone. The CDR3 spells CASSCDHVHEQFF. CDR3 bases: TGTGCCAGCAGCTGCGATCACGTACATGAGCAGTTCTTC. V and J are TRBV7-2 and TRBJ2-1; D ambiguous. The V gene lost 4 bases and the J gene lost 8 bases, with 12 bases spanning the gap. There are 13 residues in the CDR3. The V gene's germline CDR1 is SGHTA and CDR2 FQGNSA.

The genes are TRBV7-2 and TRBJ2-5, with TRBD2 identical over 10 bases. V trimming: 3 bases; J trimming: 11 bases; junction bases outside the gene matches: 18. The CDR3 is made up of 17 amino acids. Germline V gives CDR1 SGHTA, CDR2 FQGNSA. The CDR3 here is CASSFRGAGGLSNEQYF. In DNA, the CDR3 is TGTGCCAGCAGCTTTCGGGGAGCGGGGGGGCTCTCAAATGAGCAGTACTTC.

This CDR3 is CASSSPRIGGEDLDTQYF. CDR3 in DNA: TGTGCCAGCAGCTCCCCCCGTATTGGCGGGGAGGACCTGGATACGCAGTATTTT. The chain carries TRBV9 and TRBJ2-3, with D perhaps matching TRBD2 (6 bases). This CDR3 has 18 amino acids. Looked up from germline, CDR1 is SGDLS and CDR2 is YYNGEE. V was pared by 4 bases and J by 6 bases, with 27 bases between.

The chain combines TRBV20-1 with TRBJ1-1; the D gene is possibly TRBD1 (6 bases). CDR3 size: 11 residues. Trimming shortened V by 4 bases and J by 6 bases, and 9 bases separated the two germline ends. Looked up from germline, CDR1 is DFQATT and CDR2 is SNEGSKA (reference sequence). CDR3 sequence reads: CSANREPEAFF. In DNA, the CDR3 is TGCAGTGCTAACAGGGAACCTGAAGCTTTCTTT.

The chain combines TRBV4-2 with TRBJ2-5; maybe TRBD2 (5 bases). Trimming pared 5 bases from V and 5 bases from J, leaving 12 bases between. Germline assignment: CDR1 LGHNA and CDR2 YNFKEQ. The CDR3 is made up of 13 amino acids. In DNA form, the CDR3 reads TGTGCCAGCAGCTACGGGGAGCGGGAGACCCAGTACTTC. As protein: CASSYGERETQYF.

The chain employs TRBV9 and TRBJ1-2; D may be TRBD1 (5 bases). Trimming pared 0 bases from V and 6 bases from J, leaving 15 bases between. The CDR3 has 15 amino acids. Germline CDR1 and CDR2: SGDLS and YYNGEE. CDR3 coding DNA: TGTGCCAGCAGCGTAGCGCAAGGGGCGGCGGATGGCTACACCTTC. As protein: CASSVAQGAADGYTF.

This clonotype was detected only a few times. This chain links TRBV9 with TRBJ2-1; 11 bases are a match to TRBD2. V lost 3 bases, J lost 0 bases, and 8 bases stayed unmatched. The CDR3 totals 18 residues. Germline V gene lookup returns CDR1 SGDLS and CDR2 YYNGEE. The CDR3 spells CASSGLAGGRDSYNEQFF. The CDR3 nucleotides read TGTGCCAGCAGCGGTCTAGCGGGGGGCCGGGACTCCTACAATGAGCAGTTCTTC.

This chain joins TRBV2 and TRBJ1-2, with a tentative D call TRBD1 (6 bases). Germline V lookup: CDR1 SNHLY, CDR2 FYNNEI. The V and J ends lost 3 bases and 4 bases respectively, with 15 bases between them. This CDR3 spans 15 amino acids. The CDR3 DNA reads as TGTGCCAGCAGTGACCCCGGCAGGGGATCCTATGGCTACACCTTC. It is translated as CASSDPGRGSYGYTF. Combining the CDR3 with reference TRBV2 and TRBJ1-2 gives the whole variable domain EPEVTQTPSHQVTQMGQEVILRCVPISNHLYFYWYRQILGQKVEFLVSFYNNEISEKSEIFDDQFSVERPDGSNFTLKIRSTKLEDSAMYFCASSDPGRGSYGYTFGSGTRLTVV.

This clonotype has more than one count but fewer than ten. The V call is TRBV7-2, the J call TRBJ2-1; 9 bases fit TRBD2. V was clipped by 0 bases and J by 7 bases; unmatched bases: 10. Looked up from germline, CDR1 is SGHTA and CDR2 is FQGNSA. The length of the CDR3 is 17 residues. CDR3 in amino acids: CASSLAGGGASRNEQFF. CDR3 nucleotide sequence: TGTGCCAGCAGCTTAGCAGGCGGGGGGGCGAGTAGGAATGAGCAGTTCTTC.

The V call is TRBV6-6, the J call TRBJ2-7; 7 nucleotides agree with TRBD1. Trimming cost V 6 bases and J 7 bases; bases outside gene matches: 9. Looked up from germline, CDR1 is MNHNY and CDR2 is SVGAGI (reference sequence). This CDR3 spans 13 amino acids. CDR3 region: CASRNSGTEEQYF. CDR3 DNA: TGTGCCAGCAGGAACTCCGGGACAGAAGAGCAGTACTTC.

This clonotype was counted between two and nine times. This sequence joins TRBV27 and TRBJ2-5, with D possibly being TRBD1 (5 bases). V lost 2 bases, J lost 4 bases, and 14 bases lay in between. This CDR3 region has 15 residues. Germline CDR1 and CDR2: MNHEY and SMNVEV (reference sequence). This CDR3 reads CASSLSSTASETQYF. The CDR3 coding sequence is TGTGCCAGCAGTTTAAGTTCGACAGCTTCAGAGACCCAGTACTTC.

V is TRBV7-2 and J is TRBJ2-5; possible D gene TRBD1, 8 bases. This CDR3 has 16 amino acids. Germline V lookup: CDR1 SGHTA, CDR2 FQGNSA. V gave up 1 base and J gave up 11 bases, with 23 bases separating them. The CDR3 sequence: CASSLDAGGGSNEQYF. CDR3 nucleotides: TGTGCCAGCAGCTTAGACGCAGGGGGCGGGAGCAATGAGCAGTACTTC.